Listed here are 28 T cell receptor beta chains from one sample, sequenced in a study of T cells in Graves' hyperthyroidism and ophthalmopathy (dated by TCRdb to between 2017 and 2020). Library preparation employed multiplex PCR. The sequencing machine was an Illumina HiSeq 2000. TCR beta CDR3 regions were amplified from RNA transcripts. The TCR CDR3 was subjected to a first round of RT-PCR using the HTBI primer set and the Qiagen OneStep RT-PCR kit. Clones were called with MiXCR by TCRdb after fastp trimmed the public reads at Q25, and only in-frame beta chains were retained. Here each entry gathers all rows of one CDR3 protein and keeps the most common genes and DNA. For this sample the table gives 250,000 to 300,000 distinct CDR3 sequences, of which around 15% were detected only once. The ten top clones hold 7.9% of the sample. Specimen: blood. Receptors were obtained from a woman in her thirties or forties with Graves' hyperthyroidism.

In DNA, the CDR3 is TGTGCCATCAGTGAGAAGAGACAGGGGGCCGAAGAGACCCAGTACTTC. This encodes CAISEKRQGAEETQYF. The genes are TRBV10-3 and TRBJ2-5; 10 bases are a match to TRBD1. CDR1 ENHRY and CDR2 SYGVKD come from the germline V gene. CDR3 length: 16 amino acids. The ends lost 2 bases at V and 3 bases at J; junction bases unmatched: 6.

V usage is TRBV9 and J usage is TRBJ2-7; tentative D call: TRBD2 (5 bases). Deletions cut 0 bases from V and 2 bases from J, with 12 bases between. Germline assignment: CDR1 SGDLS and CDR2 YYNGEE. The CDR3 runs 15 residues. CDR3 residues: CASSVGGGLTYEQYF. DNA for the CDR3: TGTGCCAGCAGCGTAGGTGGCGGGCTTACCTACGAGCAGTACTTC.

The rearrangement joins TRBV20-1 to TRBJ2-2, with 8 bases identical to TRBD2. From germline, CDR1 is DFQATT and CDR2 SNEGSKA (reference sequence). This CDR3 is built from 14 residues. V gave up 3 bases and J gave up 4 bases; unmatched junction bases: 4. The CDR3 DNA sequence: TGCAGTGCTAGGTTAAGCGGGAGCACCGGGGAGCTGTTTTTT. Its translation: CSARLSGSTGELFF.

This clonotype was detected many times. The V and J genes are TRBV20-1 and TRBJ2-7, with 9 bases fitting TRBD2. Trimming at V came to 1 base and at J to 5 bases, leaving 6 bases not matched to a gene. The CDR3 loop spans 14 amino acids. Germline V gene lookup returns CDR1 DFQATT and CDR2 SNEGSKA (reference sequence). CDR3 in amino acids: CSARGLAADNEQYF. CDR3 nucleotide sequence: TGCAGTGCTAGAGGACTAGCGGCCGACAACGAGCAGTACTTC.

This clonotype occurred many times. Here the CDR3 reads CSVKPDSSYTQYF. The CDR3 region has the DNA TGCAGCGTTAAACCAGACAGTTCCTATACGCAGTATTTT. The genes are TRBV29-1 and TRBJ2-3; tentative D call: TRBD1 (5 bases). CDR3 length: 13 amino acids. Trimming cost V 5 bases and J 7 bases, with 16 bases left between them. Germline CDR1 SQVTM, CDR2 ANQGSEA.

This clonotype was observed a handful of times. This rearrangement joins TRBV27 to TRBJ1-1; 9 bases fit TRBD1. The CDR3 totals 17 residues. The V segment lost 0 bases and the J segment 1 base; nucleotides outside the gene matches: 6. From germline, CDR1 is MNHEY and CDR2 SMNVEV (reference sequence). This chain's CDR3 is CASSLSGPGQGNTEAFF. CDR3 bases: TGTGCCAGCAGTTTATCTGGCCCGGGACAGGGGAACACTGAAGCTTTCTTT.

This clonotype has a count of ten or more. This rearrangement joins TRBV5-1 to TRBJ1-3; D remains ambiguous. From germline, CDR1 is SGHRS and CDR2 YFSETQ. The CDR3 has 13 amino acids. Trimming pared 5 bases from V and 0 bases from J, leaving 6 bases between. The CDR3 nucleotides are TGCGCCAGCAGGGCCGACTCTGGAAACACCATATATTTT. Translated: CASRADSGNTIYF.

This clonotype was detected ten times or more. This sequence joins TRBV15 and TRBJ1-5, with D perhaps matching TRBD1 (5 bases). This CDR3 has 18 residues. In germline, CDR1 is LNHNV, CDR2 YYDKDF (reference sequence). V dropped 0 bases and J dropped 3 bases, with 18 bases sitting between them. The CDR3, as DNA: TGTGCCACCAGCAGAGATCGATGGGGACCCCAGGACAATCAGCCCCAGCATTTT. This gives the protein CATSRDRWGPQDNQPQHF.

This clonotype was seen ten or more times. The rearrangement links TRBV11-2 to TRBJ2-3; 8 bases fit TRBD2. Unmatched junction bases numbered 4, after V lost 4 bases and J lost 4 bases. This CDR3 spans 14 amino acids. Looked up from germline, CDR1 is SGHAT and CDR2 is FQNNGV. CDR3 sequence: CASSSGTSADTQYF. CDR3 in DNA: TGTGCCAGCAGCTCCGGGACTAGTGCAGATACGCAGTATTTT.

There are many counts of this clonotype. The rearrangement links TRBV6-1 to TRBJ2-3, with 7 bases fitting TRBD1. This CDR3 spans 14 amino acids. V shed 5 bases, J shed 6 bases, and the junction held 8 bases outside the gene matches. CDR1 is MNHNS, CDR2 SASEGT, per germline. DNA for the CDR3: TGTGCCAGCAGTCCGCGACAGGGCTGGGATACGCAGTATTTT. Protein product: CASSPRQGWDTQYF.

This clonotype was seen only a few times. The rearrangement uses TRBV20-1 and TRBJ1-5; a possible D gene is TRBD1 (6 bases). The CDR3 sequence is 12 residues long. Germline V gives CDR1 DFQATT, CDR2 SNEGSKA (reference sequence). V lost 3 bases, J lost 5 bases, and 8 bases lay in between. CDR3 bases: TGCAGTGCTAGGGAGGGGGATCAGCCCCAGCATTTT. It is translated as CSAREGDQPQHF.

V and J are TRBV7-9 and TRBJ2-7; D call uncertain. The CDR3 runs 12 residues. The ends were cut back, 5 bases at V and 8 bases at J, with 13 bases in the middle. Germline V gene data show CDR1 as SEHNR and CDR2 as FQNEAQ (reference sequence). Here the CDR3 reads CASSQANRKQYF. The CDR3 region has the DNA TGTGCCAGCAGCCAGGCCAATCGGAAGCAGTACTTC.

This clonotype showed up just a few times. The chain carries TRBV20-1 and TRBJ2-1; D is ambiguous. CDR1 and CDR2 (germline): DFQATT, SNEGSKA (reference sequence). The V gene lost 5 bases and the J gene lost 9 bases, with 8 bases spanning the gap. This CDR3 spans 10 amino acids. The CDR3 DNA reads TGCAGTGCTTCGGATGGTGAGCAGTTCTTC. Its translation: CSASDGEQFF.

This clonotype was seen at least ten times. The rearrangement joins TRBV5-5 to TRBJ1-1, with D possibly matching TRBD1 (6 bases). Looked up from germline, CDR1 is SGHKS and CDR2 is YYEKEE (reference sequence). This CDR3 spans 14 amino acids. Deletions cut 5 bases from V and 4 bases from J, with 15 bases between. DNA of the CDR3: TGTGCCAGCAGTGCTGAAGGGGGTACCACTGAAGCTTTCTTT. It is translated as CASSAEGGTTEAFF.

This clonotype occurred many times. This rearrangement joins TRBV28 to TRBJ2-2, with D possibly being TRBD1 or TRBD2 (5 bases each). The ends were cut back, 6 bases at V and 5 bases at J, with 16 bases in the middle. CDR3 length equals 15 residues. The germline V gene has CDR1 MDHEN and CDR2 SYDVKM. CDR3 sequence (DNA): TGTGCCAGCAGCACGGTGGGGGTCGGGACCGGGGAGCTGTTTTTT. Amino acids: CASSTVGVGTGELFF. The full variable domain, its missing parts supplied by reference TRBV28 and TRBJ2-2, is DVKVTQSSRYLVKRTGEKVFLECVQDMDHENMFWYRQDPGLGLRLIYFSYDVKMKEKGDIPEGYSVSREKKERFSLILESASTNQTSMYLCASSTVGVGTGELFFGEGSRLTVL.

The table lists this clonotype with a few counts. This rearrangement joins TRBV18 to TRBJ1-6; no reliable D call. The CDR3 is 15 residues long. V was cut by 3 bases and J by 5 bases, with 11 bases left in between. The germline V gene has CDR1 KGHSH and CDR2 LQKENI. The CDR3 region is CASSPSGGNNSPLHF. The CDR3 coding sequence is TGTGCCAGCTCACCCTCAGGTGGGAATAATTCACCCCTCCACTTT.

This chain connects TRBV20-1 to TRBJ2-3; D remains unclear. V dropped 0 bases and J dropped 0 bases, with 10 bases sitting between them. Looked up from germline, CDR1 is DFQATT and CDR2 is SNEGSKA (reference sequence). The CDR3 has 15 amino acids. The CDR3 sequence: CSARDRSGSTDTQYF. The CDR3 nucleotides read TGCAGTGCTAGAGATAGGTCCGGGAGCACAGATACGCAGTATTTT.

This clonotype was detected ten times or more. The V and J genes are TRBV6-5 and TRBJ1-5; 8 positions agree with TRBD1. J gave up 7 bases and V 0 bases, and 5 bases lay outside the gene matches. The CDR3 totals 15 residues. Germline V lookup: CDR1 MNHEY, CDR2 SVGAGI. The CDR3 DNA sequence: TGTGCCAGCAGTTACTCCAATTACAGGGGGCAGCCCCAGCATTTT. Translation gives CASSYSNYRGQPQHF.

This clonotype was counted ten times or more. This chain uses TRBV6-6 with TRBJ2-3; 8 positions match TRBD2. This CDR3 region has 14 residues. Trimming took 2 bases from V and 4 from J; bases not matched to a gene: 2. Germline V gene lookup returns CDR1 MNHNY and CDR2 SVGAGI (reference sequence). The CDR3 reads CASSYAGRADTQYF. The CDR3, as DNA: TGTGCCAGCAGTTACGCCGGGAGGGCAGATACGCAGTATTTT.

A few counts support this clonotype. J is TRBJ2-1 and V is TRBV20-1, with a possible D match to TRBD2 (5 bases). V lost 4 bases and J 0 bases, leaving 13 bases between the germline ends. CDR1 is DFQATT, CDR2 SNEGSKA, per germline (reference sequence). The CDR3 contains 15 residues. The CDR3 reads CSATHLADSYNEQFF. Written as DNA, the CDR3 is TGCAGTGCTACACACCTAGCAGACTCCTACAATGAGCAGTTCTTC.

As concerns this clonotype: With a much larger clone just one base away, this may be a read error. The V gene is TRBV2, the J gene TRBJ2-5; 13 nucleotides agree with TRBD2. Germline lookup yields CDR1 SNHLY and CDR2 FYNNEI. The CDR3 has 15 residues. The CDR3 sequence: CASRELAGGPEAQYF. The CDR3 DNA follows: TGTGCCAGCAGGGAACTAGCGGGAGGGCCAGAGGCCCAGTACTTC.

This clonotype occurred a few times. The chain carries TRBV10-3 and TRBJ1-1, with D perhaps TRBD1 (5 bases). From germline, CDR1 is ENHRY and CDR2 SYGVKD. Trimming removed 6 bases at V and 3 bases at J, with 17 bases between. There are 15 residues in the CDR3. This CDR3 is CAIRIHVEGDTEAFF. CDR3 sequence (DNA): TGTGCCATCAGAATACATGTGGAAGGGGACACTGAAGCTTTCTTT.

Note on this clonotype: A much larger clone differs by one base, so this may be a read error. V gene TRBV3-1 combines with J gene TRBJ2-7, with D perhaps TRBD1 or TRBD2 (5 bases each). CDR3 length: 15 residues. Germline CDR1 is LGHDT and CDR2 is YNNKEL (reference sequence). The V end lost 3 bases, the J end lost 5 bases, and 17 bases lay between the germline ends. Written as DNA, the CDR3 is TGTGCCAGCAGCCAGGGACGGGTGGAGAGGAACGAGCAGTACTTC. Translating it yields CASSQGRVERNEQYF.

This clonotype showed up many times. The V call is TRBV28, the J call TRBJ1-1, with D maybe TRBD1 (6 bases). Trimming stripped 7 bases from V and 0 bases from J, with 12 bases between. Germline loops: CDR1 MDHEN, CDR2 SYDVKM. CDR3 size: 14 residues. CDR3 in DNA: TGTGCCAGCACCCCCGGGACATTGAACACTGAAGCTTTCTTT. Its translation is CASTPGTLNTEAFF.

This clonotype was seen many times. DNA of the CDR3: TGTGCTAGTGGTCCAGCGGGAGTTACCCACAATGAGCAGTTCTTC. As protein: CASGPAGVTHNEQFF. The rearrangement links TRBV12-5 to TRBJ2-1; 8 nucleotides agree with TRBD2. V lost 5 bases, J lost 5 bases, and 8 bases stayed unmatched. CDR1 is LGHNT, CDR2 FRNRAP, per germline. This CDR3 region has 15 residues.

In the case of this clonotype: This clone may be a read error of a much larger clone one base away. The genes are TRBV6-1 and TRBJ2-5; 7 nucleotides align to TRBD2. Germline CDR1 is MNHNS and CDR2 is SASEGT. The trim removed 7 bases at V and 3 bases at J, leaving 8 bases unmatched. This CDR3 region has 14 residues. CDR3 sequence (DNA): TGTGCCAGCATGAGCGGGGCCCCTAAAGAGACCCAGTACTTC. Translating gives CASMSGAPKETQYF.

This clonotype appeared many times. The chain joins TRBV20-1 to TRBJ2-1, with a weak D call TRBD2 (6 bases). This CDR3 is built from 13 residues. CDR1 DFQATT and CDR2 SNEGSKA come from the germline V gene (reference sequence). This chain's CDR3 is CRVSGTTTNEQFF. The CDR3 DNA is TGCAGGGTTAGCGGCACAACAACCAATGAGCAGTTCTTC.

The chain is built from TRBV28 and TRBJ2-3; tentatively, D is TRBD1 (6 bases). CDR1 and CDR2 (germline): MDHEN, SYDVKM. Trimming removed 7 bases at V and 6 bases at J, with 11 bases between. The length of the CDR3 is 12 residues. CDR3 region: CASTQGYDTQYF. In DNA form, the CDR3 reads TGTGCCAGCACCCAGGGGTACGATACGCAGTATTTT.